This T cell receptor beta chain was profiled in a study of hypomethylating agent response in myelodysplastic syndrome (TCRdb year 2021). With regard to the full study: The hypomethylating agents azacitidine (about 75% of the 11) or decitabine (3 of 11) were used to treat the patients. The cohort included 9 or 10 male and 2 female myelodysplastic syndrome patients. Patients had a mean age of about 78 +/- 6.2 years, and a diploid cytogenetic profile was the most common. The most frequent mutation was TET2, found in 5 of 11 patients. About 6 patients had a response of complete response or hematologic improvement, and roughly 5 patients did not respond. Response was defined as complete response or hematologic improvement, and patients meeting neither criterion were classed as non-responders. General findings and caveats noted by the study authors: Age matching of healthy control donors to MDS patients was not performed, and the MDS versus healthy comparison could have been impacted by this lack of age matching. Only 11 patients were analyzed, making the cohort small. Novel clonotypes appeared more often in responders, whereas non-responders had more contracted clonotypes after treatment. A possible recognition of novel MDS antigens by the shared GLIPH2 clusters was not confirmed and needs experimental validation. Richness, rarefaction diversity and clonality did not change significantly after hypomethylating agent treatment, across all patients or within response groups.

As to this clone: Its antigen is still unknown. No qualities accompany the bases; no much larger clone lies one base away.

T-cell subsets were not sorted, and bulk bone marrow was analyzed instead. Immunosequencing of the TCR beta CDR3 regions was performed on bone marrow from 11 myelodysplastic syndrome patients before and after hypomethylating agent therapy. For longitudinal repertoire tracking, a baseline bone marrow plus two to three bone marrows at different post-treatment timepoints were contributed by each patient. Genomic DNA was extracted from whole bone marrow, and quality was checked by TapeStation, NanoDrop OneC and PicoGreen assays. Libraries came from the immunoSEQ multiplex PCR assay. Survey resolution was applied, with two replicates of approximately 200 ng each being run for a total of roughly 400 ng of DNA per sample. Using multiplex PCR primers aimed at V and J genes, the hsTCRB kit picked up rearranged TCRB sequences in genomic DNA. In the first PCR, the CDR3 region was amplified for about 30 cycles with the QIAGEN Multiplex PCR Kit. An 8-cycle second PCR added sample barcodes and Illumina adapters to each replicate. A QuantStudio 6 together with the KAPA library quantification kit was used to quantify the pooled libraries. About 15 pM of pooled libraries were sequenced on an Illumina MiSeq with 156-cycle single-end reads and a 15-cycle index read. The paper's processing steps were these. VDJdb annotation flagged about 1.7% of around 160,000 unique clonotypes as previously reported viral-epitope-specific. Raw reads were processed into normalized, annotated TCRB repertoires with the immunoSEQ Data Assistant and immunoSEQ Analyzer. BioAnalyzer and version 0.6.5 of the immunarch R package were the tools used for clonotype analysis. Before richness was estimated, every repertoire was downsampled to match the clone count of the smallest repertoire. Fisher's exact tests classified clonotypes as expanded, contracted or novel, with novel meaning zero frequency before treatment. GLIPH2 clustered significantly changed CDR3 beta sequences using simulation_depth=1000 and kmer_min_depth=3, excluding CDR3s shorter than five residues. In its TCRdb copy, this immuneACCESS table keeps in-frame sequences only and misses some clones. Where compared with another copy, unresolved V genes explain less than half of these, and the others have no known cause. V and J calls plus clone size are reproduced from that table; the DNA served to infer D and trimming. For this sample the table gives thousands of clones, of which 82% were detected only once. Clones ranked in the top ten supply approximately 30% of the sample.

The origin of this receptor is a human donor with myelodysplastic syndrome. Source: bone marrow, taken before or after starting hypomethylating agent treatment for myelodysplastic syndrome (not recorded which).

The CDR3 in this case is CASSPQTGWDTEAFF. Here is the DNA: TGTGCCAGCTCACCACAGACAGGGTGGGACACTGAAGCTTTCTTT. The chain couples TRBV18 to TRBJ1-1; 7 middle bases align to TRBD1. The germline V and J ends show losses of 1 base and 3 bases respectively, and no gene match explains 5 bases of the junction. Based on the germline V gene, the CDR1 and CDR2 sequences are KGHSH and LQKENI. There are 15 amino acids in the CDR3, from cysteine to phenylalanine inclusive. CDR3 DNA is the only sequence kept; it has 45 bases, read in frame from the first base.